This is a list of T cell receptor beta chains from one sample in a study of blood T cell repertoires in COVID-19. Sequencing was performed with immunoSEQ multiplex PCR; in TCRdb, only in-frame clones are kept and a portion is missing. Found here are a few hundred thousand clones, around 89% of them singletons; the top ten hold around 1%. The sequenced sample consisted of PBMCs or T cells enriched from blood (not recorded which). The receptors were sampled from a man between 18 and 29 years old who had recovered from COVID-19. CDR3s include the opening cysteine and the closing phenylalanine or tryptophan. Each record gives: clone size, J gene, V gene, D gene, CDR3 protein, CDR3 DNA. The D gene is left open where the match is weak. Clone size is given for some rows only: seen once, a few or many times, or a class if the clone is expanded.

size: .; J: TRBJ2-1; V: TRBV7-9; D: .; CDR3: CASSFVLNEQFF; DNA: TGTGCCAGCAGCTTCGTCCTCAATGAGCAGTTCTTC
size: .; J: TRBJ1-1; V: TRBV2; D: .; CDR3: CASTTGQGNTEAFF; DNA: TGTGCCAGCACAACAGGGCAAGGAAACACTGAAGCTTTCTTT
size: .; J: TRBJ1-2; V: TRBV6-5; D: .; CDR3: CATSRTSDYGYTF; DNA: TGTGCCACTTCCAGGACTTCCGACTATGGCTACACCTTC
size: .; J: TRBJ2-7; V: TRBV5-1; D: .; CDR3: CASSRGRDEQYF; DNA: TGCGCCAGCAGCAGGGGCAGGGATGAGCAGTACTTC
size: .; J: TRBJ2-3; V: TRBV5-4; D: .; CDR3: CASSFFGGSTDTQYF; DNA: TGTGCCAGCAGCTTTTTCGGGGGATCCACAGATACGCAGTATTTT
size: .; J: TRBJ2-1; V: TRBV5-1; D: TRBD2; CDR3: CASSSGLAGAYNEQFF; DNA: TGCGCCAGCAGCTCCGGACTAGCGGGGGCCTACAATGAGCAGTTCTTC
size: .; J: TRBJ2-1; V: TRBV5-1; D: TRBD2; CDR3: CASSWTSGGAYNEQFF; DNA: TGCGCCAGCAGCTGGACTAGCGGGGGGGCCTACAATGAGCAGTTCTTC
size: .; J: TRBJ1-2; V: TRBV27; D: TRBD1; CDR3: CASSPEQGVFYGYTF; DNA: TGTGCCAGCAGTCCCGAACAGGGGGTATTCTATGGCTACACCTTC
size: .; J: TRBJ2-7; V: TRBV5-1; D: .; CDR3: CASSGGGTGQYF; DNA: TGCGCCAGCAGCGGAGGGGGCACGGGGCAGTACTTC
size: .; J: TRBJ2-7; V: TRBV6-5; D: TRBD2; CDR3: CASSYGLARDYEQYF; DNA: TGTGCCAGCAGTTATGGACTAGCGCGAGACTACGAGCAGTACTTC
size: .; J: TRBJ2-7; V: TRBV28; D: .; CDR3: CASSATGKGPYEQYF; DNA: TGTGCCAGCAGTGCAACAGGGAAAGGACCCTACGAGCAGTACTTC
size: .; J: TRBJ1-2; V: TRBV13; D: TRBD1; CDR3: CASSQMPGGLTDGYTF; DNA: TGTGCCAGCAGCCAAATGCCAGGGGGCTTAACTGATGGCTACACCTTC
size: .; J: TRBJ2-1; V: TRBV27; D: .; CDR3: CASSLGAGEVSYNEQFF; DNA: TGTGCCAGCAGTCTGGGGGCGGGGGAGGTTTCCTACAATGAGCAGTTCTTC
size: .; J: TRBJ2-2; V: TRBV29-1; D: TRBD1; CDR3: CTFRDSNTGELFF; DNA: TGCACCTTCCGGGACAGTAACACCGGGGAGCTGTTTTTT
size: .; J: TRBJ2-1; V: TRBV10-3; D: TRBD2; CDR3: CAIGRAGGPGEQFF; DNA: TGTGCCATTGGGAGAGCGGGGGGGCCGGGTGAGCAGTTCTTC
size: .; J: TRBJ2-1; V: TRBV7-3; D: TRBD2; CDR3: CASSSGLARNEQFF; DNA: TGTGCCAGCAGCTCCGGACTAGCTCGGAATGAGCAGTTCTTC
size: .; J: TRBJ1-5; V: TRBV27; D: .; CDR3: CASSLTSGGNQPQHF; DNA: TGTGCCAGCAGTTTGACAAGCGGGGGAAATCAGCCCCAGCATTTT
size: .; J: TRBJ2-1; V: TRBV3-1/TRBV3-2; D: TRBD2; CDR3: CASSYSGGDEQFF; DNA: TGTGCCAGCAGTTATAGCGGGGGGGATGAGCAGTTCTTC
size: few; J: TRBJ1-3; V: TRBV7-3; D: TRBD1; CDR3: CASSLPLDGRDRYPYSGNTIYF; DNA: TGTGCCAGCAGCTTACCGCTGGATGGCCGGGACAGGTATCCTTACTCTGGAAACACCATATATTTT
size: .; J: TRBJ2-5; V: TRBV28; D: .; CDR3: CASMGGSNQETQYF; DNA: TGTGCCAGCATGGGAGGTTCGAACCAAGAGACCCAGTACTTC
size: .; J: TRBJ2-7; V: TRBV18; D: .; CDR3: CASSPSGDNYYEQYF; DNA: TGTGCCAGCTCACCTTCAGGGGACAATTACTACGAGCAGTACTTC
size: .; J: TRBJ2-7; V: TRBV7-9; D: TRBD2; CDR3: CASSLAGTSVPYEQYF; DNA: TGTGCCAGCAGCTTAGCCGGGACTAGCGTCCCCTACGAGCAGTACTTC
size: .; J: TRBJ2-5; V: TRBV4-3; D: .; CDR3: CASSQGVGAQETQYF; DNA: TGCGCCAGCAGCCAAGGTGTTGGGGCCCAAGAGACCCAGTACTTC
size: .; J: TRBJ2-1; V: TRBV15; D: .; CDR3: CATSRRSSYNEQFF; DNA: TGTGCCACCAGCAGACGGAGCTCCTACAATGAGCAGTTCTTC
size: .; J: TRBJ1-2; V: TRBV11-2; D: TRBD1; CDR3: CASSPGQTMATSF; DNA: TGTGCCAGCAGCCCGGGACAGACTATGGCTACATCCTTC
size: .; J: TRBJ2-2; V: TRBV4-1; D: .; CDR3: CASSQMLSGNTGELFF; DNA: TGCGCCAGCAGCCAAATGCTATCGGGGAACACCGGGGAGCTGTTTTTT
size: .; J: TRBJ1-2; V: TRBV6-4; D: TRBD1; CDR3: CASSPGQGGSYGYTF; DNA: TGTGCCAGCAGTCCGGGACAGGGGGGTTCCTATGGCTACACCTTC
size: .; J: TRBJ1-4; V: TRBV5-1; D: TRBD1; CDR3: CASSWGTGGVNEKLFF; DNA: TGCGCCAGCAGCTGGGGGACAGGGGGCGTTAATGAAAAACTGTTTTTT
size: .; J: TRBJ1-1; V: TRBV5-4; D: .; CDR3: CASSLVQGDTEAFF; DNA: TGTGCCAGCAGCTTGGTACAGGGAGATACTGAAGCTTTCTTT
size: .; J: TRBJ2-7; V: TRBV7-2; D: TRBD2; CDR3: CASSLVGGTYEQYF; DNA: TGTGCCAGCAGCTTAGTGGGGGGGACCTACGAGCAGTACTTC
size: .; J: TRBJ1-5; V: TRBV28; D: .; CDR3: CASSLSIAIQPQHF; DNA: TGTGCCAGCAGTTTATCAATAGCAATTCAGCCCCAGCATTTT
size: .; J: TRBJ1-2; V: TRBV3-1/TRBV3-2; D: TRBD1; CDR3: CASSRGTDYGYTF; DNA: TGTGCCAGCAGCCGAGGGACAGACTATGGCTACACCTTC
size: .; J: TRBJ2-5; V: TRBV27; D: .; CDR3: CASSSRGGKETQYF; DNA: TGTGCCAGCAGCTCCCGGGGTGGGAAAGAGACCCAGTACTTC
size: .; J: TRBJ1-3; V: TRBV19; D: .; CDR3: CASSMAGAGNTIYF; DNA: TGTGCCAGTAGTATGGCAGGGGCTGGAAACACCATATATTTT
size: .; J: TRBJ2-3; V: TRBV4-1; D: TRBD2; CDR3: CASSQVHGRTSTDTQYF; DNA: TGCGCCAGCAGCCAAGTCCATGGACGGACTAGTACAGATACGCAGTATTTT
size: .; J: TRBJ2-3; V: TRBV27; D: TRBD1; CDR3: CASSWIGGQASKTDTQYF; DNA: TGTGCCAGCAGCTGGATTGGTGGACAGGCCAGTAAGACAGATACGCAGTATTTT
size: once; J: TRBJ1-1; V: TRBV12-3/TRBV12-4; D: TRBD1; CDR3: CASSRGMNTEAFF; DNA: TGTGCCAGCAGCAGGGGGATGAACACTGAAGCTTTCTTT
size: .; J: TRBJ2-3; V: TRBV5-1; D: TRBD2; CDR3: CASSLALREVTDTQYF; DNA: TGCGCCAGCAGCTTGGCCTTGCGGGAGGTGACAGATACGCAGTATTTT
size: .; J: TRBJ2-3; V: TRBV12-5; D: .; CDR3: CASGSSTDTQYF; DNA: TGTGCTAGTGGTTCCTCCACAGATACGCAGTATTTT
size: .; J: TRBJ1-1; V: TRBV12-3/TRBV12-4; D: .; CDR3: CASSFYTEAFF; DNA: TGTGCCAGCAGTTTCTACACTGAAGCTTTCTTT
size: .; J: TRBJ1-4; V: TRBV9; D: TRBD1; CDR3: CASSSDRGNEKLFF; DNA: TGTGCCAGCAGCTCCGACAGGGGGAATGAAAAACTGTTTTTT
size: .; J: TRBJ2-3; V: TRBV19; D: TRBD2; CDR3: CASSMTSGSTDTQYF; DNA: TGTGCCAGTAGTATGACTAGCGGGAGCACAGATACGCAGTATTTT
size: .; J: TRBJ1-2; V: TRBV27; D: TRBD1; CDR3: CASSSWDRGGHYGYTF; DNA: TGTGCCAGCAGTTCATGGGACAGGGGGGGCCACTATGGCTACACCTTC
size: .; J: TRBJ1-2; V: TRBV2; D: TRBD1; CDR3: CAIGQDGYTF; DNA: TGTGCCATCGGACAGGATGGCTACACCTTC
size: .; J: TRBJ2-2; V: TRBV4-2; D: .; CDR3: CASSHSIGHGVAGELFF; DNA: TGTGCCAGCAGCCATTCTATCGGACACGGCGTCGCCGGGGAGCTGTTTTTT
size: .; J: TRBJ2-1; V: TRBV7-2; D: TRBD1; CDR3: CASSLGTVSYNEQFF; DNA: TGTGCCAGCAGCTTGGGGACAGTTTCCTACAATGAGCAGTTCTTC
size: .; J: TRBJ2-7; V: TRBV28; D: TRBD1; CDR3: CASSLNTGGSYEQYF; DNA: TGTGCCAGCAGTTTAAACACAGGGGGCTCCTACGAGCAGTACTTC
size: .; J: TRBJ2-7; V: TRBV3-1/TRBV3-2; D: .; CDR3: CASSQDHSFYEQYF; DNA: TGTGCCAGCAGCCAAGATCATAGCTTCTACGAGCAGTACTTC
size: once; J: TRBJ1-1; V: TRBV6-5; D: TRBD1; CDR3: CASRPTGARTEAFF; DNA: TGTGCCAGCAGACCGACAGGGGCGAGGACTGAAGCTTTCTTT
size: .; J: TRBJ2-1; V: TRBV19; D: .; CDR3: CASSPSVSSYNEQFF; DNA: TGTGCCAGTAGTCCTAGCGTAAGCTCCTACAATGAGCAGTTCTTC